One sample yielded the 23 T cell receptor beta chains listed below, sequenced in a study of tumor-infiltrating lymphocytes in localized non-small cell lung cancer. The table came from immunoSEQ multiplex PCR; TCRdb's copy has only in-frame clones and leaves some out. This repertoire shows roughly 15,000 clones, 80% found once; its top ten account for 10% to 13%. Sequenced sample: uninvolved lung tissue not adjacent to the tumor. These receptors originate from a human donor with non-small cell lung cancer.

This chain links TRBV18 with TRBJ2-7; maybe TRBD2 (5 bases). Germline V CDR1 and CDR2: KGHSH, LQKENI. The CDR3 totals 14 residues. Trimming removed 5 bases at V and 3 bases at J, with 14 bases between. The CDR3 sequence is CASSDPGSNYEQYF. CDR3 in DNA: TGTGCCAGCTCAGATCCGGGGTCTAACTACGAGCAGTACTTC. The whole variable domain, filled in from reference TRBV18 and TRBJ2-7, reads NAGVMQNPRHLVRRRGQEARLRCSPMKGHSHVYWYRQLPEEGLKFMVYLQKENIIDESGMPKERFSAEFPKEGPSILRIQQVVRGDSAAYFCASSDPGSNYEQYFGPGTRLTVT.

The CDR3 protein is CASSPGPTNEKLFF. The CDR3 bases are TGTGCCAGCAGTCCAGGCCCAACTAATGAAAAACTGTTTTTT. The chain has TRBV6-1 and TRBJ1-4; D uncertain. Trimming took 5 bases from V and 0 from J, leaving 7 bases between them. From germline, CDR1 is MNHNS and CDR2 SASEGT. There are 14 residues in the CDR3.

The sample holds one count of this clone. The chain is built from TRBV2 and TRBJ2-1, with TRBD2 matching 11 bases. The CDR3 has 15 residues. The germline V gene has CDR1 SNHLY and CDR2 FYNNEI. Unmatched junction bases numbered 6, after V lost 2 bases and J lost 9 bases. The CDR3 coding sequence is TGTGCCAGCAGTGAACGGCCTAGCGGGAGGACTGAGCAGTTCTTC. This codes for CASSERPSGRTEQFF.

The chain carries TRBV12-5 and TRBJ1-5; tentatively, D is TRBD1 (5 bases). From germline, CDR1 is LGHNT and CDR2 FRNRAP. The germline V and J ends were trimmed by 3 bases and 14 bases, with 17 bases remaining between them. The CDR3 sequence is 13 residues long. This chain's CDR3 is CASGFVGDPPKHF. The DNA of the CDR3 is TGTGCTAGTGGTTTCGTAGGGGACCCCCCCAAGCATTTT. The full variable domain, in which reference TRBV12-5 and TRBJ1-5 provide the parts outside the CDR3, is DARVTQTPRHKVTEMGQEVTMRCQPILGHNTVFWYRQTMMQGLELLAYFRNRAPLDDSGMPKDRFSAEMPDATLATLKIQPSEPRDSAVYFCASGFVGDPPKHFGDGTRLSIL.

The chain has TRBV11-2 and TRBJ2-3; unclear D gene. Germline V gene sequence: CDR1 SGHAT, CDR2 FQNNGV. Deletions cut 2 bases from V and 2 bases from J, with 5 bases between. The CDR3 totals 13 residues. This CDR3 reads CASSLSPTDTQYF. The CDR3 DNA is TGTGCCAGCAGCTTAAGTCCCACAGATACGCAGTATTTT.

The chain has TRBV11-2 and TRBJ2-5; 7 bases align to TRBD2. The length of the CDR3 is 17 residues. In germline, CDR1 is SGHAT, CDR2 FQNNGV. The trim removed 4 bases at V and 5 bases at J, leaving 16 bases unmatched. CDR3 sequence (DNA): TGTGCCAGCAGCTCCCGAACCGGAGCGGGATGGGGGGAGACCCAGTACTTC. This gives the protein CASSSRTGAGWGETQYF.

The chain couples TRBV29-1 to TRBJ1-4; D is perhaps TRBD1 (5 bases). V shed 1 base and J shed 7 bases, with 10 bases lying between them. The CDR3 runs to 13 residues. CDR1 and CDR2 from the germline V gene are SQVTM and ANQGSEA. The DNA for the CDR3 is TGCAGCGTTGAAGTGGGAGGGGCTGAAAAACTGTTTTTT. It is translated as CSVEVGGAEKLFF.

The V call is TRBV7-9, the J call TRBJ1-4, with 7 bases aligning to TRBD1. Losses at the gene ends were 8 bases for V and 8 bases for J; bases not matched to a gene: 14. Germline CDR1 SEHNR, CDR2 FQNEAQ (reference sequence). The CDR3 has 15 residues. CDR3 amino acids: CASSFSGTAGEKLFF. The CDR3 DNA follows: TGTGCCAGCTCCTTCTCCGGGACAGCAGGGGAAAAACTGTTTTTT. Based on the CDR3 plus reference TRBV7-9 and TRBJ1-4, the full variable domain is DTGVSQNPRHKITKRGQNVTFRCDPISEHNRLYWYRQTLGQGPEFLTYFQNEAQLEKSRLLSDRFSAERPKGSFSTLEIQRTEQGDSAMYLCASSFSGTAGEKLFFGSGTQLSVL.

The rearrangement joins TRBV4-2 to TRBJ2-6; TRBD2 matches 8 bases. Germline V gene lookup returns CDR1 LGHNA and CDR2 YNFKEQ. The CDR3 covers 19 residues. V was clipped by 4 bases and J by 0 bases; unmatched bases: 11. The chain's CDR3 is CASSLSSLAGVSGANVLTF. In DNA form, the CDR3 reads TGTGCCAGCAGCCTCTCGAGCCTAGCGGGTGTCTCTGGGGCCAACGTCCTGACTTTC.

The chain combines TRBV6-1 with TRBJ1-5, with D possibly TRBD1 on 6 matching bases. CDR3 length: 14 residues. In germline, CDR1 is MNHNS, CDR2 SASEGT. V lost 3 bases to trimming and J lost 9 bases, with 15 bases between them. The CDR3 loop reads CASSDRQVQGPQHF. CDR3 in DNA: TGTGCCAGCAGTGATCGACAGGTTCAAGGGCCCCAGCATTTT.

This sequence joins TRBV29-1 and TRBJ2-5; a possible D gene is TRBD2 (6 bases). Trimming cost V 3 bases and J 5 bases, with 13 bases left between them. This CDR3 comprises 13 residues. CDR1 is SQVTM and CDR2 is ANQGSEA in the germline V gene. This CDR3 is CSVDLTGRETQYF. The CDR3 region has the DNA TGCAGCGTTGACTTGACGGGGAGGGAGACCCAGTACTTC.

V is TRBV13 and J is TRBJ2-5; D tentatively reads TRBD1 or TRBD2 (5 bases each). V lost 2 bases and J lost 0, with 13 bases in between. Germline V CDR1 and CDR2: PRHDT, FYEKMQ (reference sequence). The CDR3 is made up of 16 amino acids. The CDR3 loop is CASSLQGWGYQETQYF. CDR3 nucleotides: TGTGCCAGCAGCTTACAGGGATGGGGGTACCAAGAGACCCAGTACTTC.

The chain employs TRBV19 and TRBJ2-1; D is perhaps TRBD1 (5 bases). Trimming took 7 bases from V and 6 from J, leaving 13 bases between them. This CDR3 comprises 13 residues. Germline V CDR1 and CDR2: LNHDA, SQIVND (reference sequence). For the CDR3, the DNA is TGTGCCAGTACCCCCTTAAGGGGCAATGAGCAGTTCTTC. Its translation: CASTPLRGNEQFF.

The CDR3 DNA sequence: TGTGCCAGCAGTCCGGGACAGGATAATGAAAAACTGTTTTTT. This translates into CASSPGQDNEKLFF. The chain links TRBV6-5 to TRBJ1-4, with 8 nucleotides matching TRBD1. CDR3 length equals 14 residues. Trimming removed 5 bases from V and 4 bases from J; junction bases left unmatched: 3. Germline CDR1 reads MNHEY; CDR2 reads SVGAGI.

This clone appeared a single time. The rearrangement joins TRBV7-9 to TRBJ1-1; D remains ambiguous. The CDR3 runs 13 residues. The V gene's germline CDR1 is SEHNR and CDR2 FQNEAQ (reference sequence). The V end was cut by 3 bases, the J end by 4 bases, with 9 bases between. The CDR3 bases are TGTGCCAGCAGCTTGTTGTGGGGCACTGAAGCTTTCTTT. It translates to CASSLLWGTEAFF.

CDR3 coding DNA: TGCAGTGCTAGAGACTGGGAGACCCAGTACTTC. This translates into CSARDWETQYF. The chain combines TRBV20-1 with TRBJ2-5; D gene unclear. Trimming took off 0 bases at V and 5 bases at J, with 4 bases between the two ends. In germline, CDR1 is DFQATT, CDR2 SNEGSKA (reference sequence). This CDR3 region has 11 residues.

In its sample, this clone was seen once. The V gene is TRBV5-1, the J gene TRBJ2-7, with TRBD1 matching 8 bases. The CDR3 is 14 amino acids. Germline V lookup: CDR1 SGHRS, CDR2 YFSETQ. Unmatched junction bases numbered 5, after V lost 4 bases and J lost 2 bases. CDR3 protein: CASSKGQETYEQYF. CDR3 nucleotide sequence: TGCGCCAGCAGCAAGGGACAGGAAACCTACGAGCAGTACTTC.

The CDR3 DNA sequence: TGTGCCAGCAGCCTACGGACAGGGGGCGGTAATGGCTACACCTTC. It specifies CASSLRTGGGNGYTF. This chain joins TRBV7-2 and TRBJ1-2, with 11 nucleotides matching TRBD1. The junction had 8 bases not matched to a gene; V was cut back by 5 bases and J by 6 bases. In germline, CDR1 is SGHTA, CDR2 FQGNSA. This CDR3 contains 15 residues. Combining the CDR3 with reference TRBV7-2 and TRBJ1-2 gives the whole variable domain GAGVSQSPSNKVTEKGKDVELRCDPISGHTALYWYRQSLGQGLEFLIYFQGNSAPDKSGLPSDRFSAERTGGSVSTLTIQRTQQEDSAVYLCASSLRTGGGNGYTFGSGTRLTVV.

CDR3 nucleotides: TGTGCCAGCAGACCGGACAGGGGGCCATATCAGCCCCAGCATTTT. Protein sequence: CASRPDRGPYQPQHF. The chain employs TRBV2 and TRBJ1-5; 11 bases align to TRBD1. This CDR3 contains 15 residues. After removal of 6 bases from V and 5 bases from J, the junction contained 6 bases not matched to a gene. Per the germline V gene, CDR1 is SNHLY and CDR2 is FYNNEI. The full variable domain, rest sourced from reference TRBV2 and TRBJ1-5, is EPEVTQTPSHQVTQMGQEVILRCVPISNHLYFYWYRQILGQKVEFLVSFYNNEISEKSEIFDDQFSVERPDGSNFTLKIRSTKLEDSAMYFCASRPDRGPYQPQHFGDGTRLSIL.

In this sample, this clone turned up once. CDR3 bases: TGTGCCAGCAGCTTACGACAGAGATGGGACAGCAACACAGATACGCAGTATTTT. It is translated as CASSLRQRWDSNTDTQYF. The chain links TRBV7-9 to TRBJ2-3, with 7 bases matching TRBD1. Trimming cost V 2 bases and J 2 bases; bases outside gene matches: 13. The CDR3 length is 18 residues. Germline values: CDR1 SEHNR, CDR2 FQNEAQ (reference sequence). The full variable domain, in which reference TRBV7-9 and TRBJ2-3 provide the parts outside the CDR3, is DTGVSQNPRHKITKRGQNVTFRCDPISEHNRLYWYRQTLGQGPEFLTYFQNEAQLEKSRLLSDRFSAERPKGSFSTLEIQRTEQGDSAMYLCASSLRQRWDSNTDTQYFGPGTRLTVL.

Regarding this clone: A junction boundary mismatches the germline segment, possibly from a read error. This sequence joins TRBV13 and TRBJ2-7; 10 bases line up with TRBD2. This CDR3 is 15 amino acids long. The V gene's germline CDR1 is PRHDT and CDR2 FYEKMQ (reference sequence). CDR3 protein: CASSLASGSSYEQYF. The CDR3 DNA is TGTGCCAGCAGTTTAGCTAGCGGGAGCTCGTACGAGCAGTACTTC.

The chain couples TRBV2 to TRBJ2-5; TRBD2 aligns across 9 bases. Trimming at V came to 3 bases and at J to 2 bases, leaving 4 bases not matched to a gene. The length of the CDR3 is 15 residues. Germline CDR1 reads SNHLY; CDR2 reads FYNNEI. The CDR3 spells CASSDSGSRQETQYF. CDR3 sequence (DNA): TGTGCCAGCAGTGATAGCGGGAGTCGACAAGAGACCCAGTACTTC.

The rearrangement links TRBV19 to TRBJ2-1, with a weak D call TRBD2 (5 bases). The germline V gene encodes CDR1 LNHDA and CDR2 SQIVND (reference sequence). CDR3 length: 11 amino acids. Trimming stripped 3 bases from V and 9 bases from J, with 6 bases between. CDR3 loop: CASSMSGEQFF. The CDR3 nucleotides are TGTGCCAGTAGTATGAGCGGTGAGCAGTTCTTC.